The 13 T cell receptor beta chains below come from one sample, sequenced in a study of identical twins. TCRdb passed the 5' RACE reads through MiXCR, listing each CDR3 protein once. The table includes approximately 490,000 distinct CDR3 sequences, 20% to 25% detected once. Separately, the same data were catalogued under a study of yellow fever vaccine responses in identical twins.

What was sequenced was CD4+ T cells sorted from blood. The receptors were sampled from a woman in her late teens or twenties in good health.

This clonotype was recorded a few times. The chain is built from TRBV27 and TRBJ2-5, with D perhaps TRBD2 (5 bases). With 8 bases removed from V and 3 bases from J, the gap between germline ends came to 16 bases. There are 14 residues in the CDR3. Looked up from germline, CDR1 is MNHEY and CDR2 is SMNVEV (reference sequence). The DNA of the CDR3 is TGTGCCAGCCCTAAGCGGTGGAAAAAAGAGACCCAGTACTTC. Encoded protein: CASPKRWKKETQYF.

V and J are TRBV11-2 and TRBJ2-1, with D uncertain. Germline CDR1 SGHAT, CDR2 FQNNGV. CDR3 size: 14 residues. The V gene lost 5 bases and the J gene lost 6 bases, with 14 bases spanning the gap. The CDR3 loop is CASSHDLAANEQFF. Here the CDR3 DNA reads TGTGCCAGCAGCCACGATCTCGCCGCCAATGAGCAGTTCTTC.

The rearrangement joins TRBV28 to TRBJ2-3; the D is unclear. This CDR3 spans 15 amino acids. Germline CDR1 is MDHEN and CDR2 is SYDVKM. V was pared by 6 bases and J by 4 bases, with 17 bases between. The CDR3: CASSLDPVRPDTQYF. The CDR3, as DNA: TGTGCCAGCAGCCTCGACCCGGTTAGACCAGATACGCAGTATTTT.

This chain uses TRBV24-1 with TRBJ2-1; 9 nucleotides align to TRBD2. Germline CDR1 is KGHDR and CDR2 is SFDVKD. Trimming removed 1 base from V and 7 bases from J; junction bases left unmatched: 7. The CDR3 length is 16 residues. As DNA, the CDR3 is TGTGCCACCAGTGATTTAGGGACTAGCTTTTCGAATGAGCAGTTCTTC. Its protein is CATSDLGTSFSNEQFF.

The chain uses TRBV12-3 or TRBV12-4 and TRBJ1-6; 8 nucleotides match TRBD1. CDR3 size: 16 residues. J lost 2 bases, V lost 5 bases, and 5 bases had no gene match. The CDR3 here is CASSTMGQAYNSPLHF. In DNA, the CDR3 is TGTGCCAGCAGTACTATGGGACAGGCCTATAATTCACCCCTCCACTTT.

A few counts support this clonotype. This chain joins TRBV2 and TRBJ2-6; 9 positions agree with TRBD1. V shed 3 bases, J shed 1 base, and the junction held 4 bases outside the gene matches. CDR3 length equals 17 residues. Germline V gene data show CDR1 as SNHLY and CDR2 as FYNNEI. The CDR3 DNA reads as TGTGCCAGCAGTGAGGGGACAGGGCTTTCTGGGGCCAACGTCCTGACTTTC. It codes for CASSEGTGLSGANVLTF.

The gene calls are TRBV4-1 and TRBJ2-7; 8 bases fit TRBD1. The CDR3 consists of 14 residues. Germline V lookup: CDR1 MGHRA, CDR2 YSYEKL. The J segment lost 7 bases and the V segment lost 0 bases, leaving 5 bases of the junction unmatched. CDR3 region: CASSQDGGTGEQYV. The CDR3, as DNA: TGCGCCAGCAGCCAAGATGGGGGGACAGGTGAGCAGTACGTC.

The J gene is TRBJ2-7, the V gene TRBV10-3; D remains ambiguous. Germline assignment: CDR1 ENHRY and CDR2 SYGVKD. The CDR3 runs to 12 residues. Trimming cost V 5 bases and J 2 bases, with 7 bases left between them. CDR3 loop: CAISSDTYEQYV. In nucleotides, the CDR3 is TGTGCCATCAGTAGTGACACCTACGAGCAGTACGTC.

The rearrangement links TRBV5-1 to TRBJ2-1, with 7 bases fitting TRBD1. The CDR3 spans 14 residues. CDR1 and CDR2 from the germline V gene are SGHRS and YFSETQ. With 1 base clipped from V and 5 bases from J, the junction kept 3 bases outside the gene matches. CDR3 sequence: CASSLTGVHNEQFF. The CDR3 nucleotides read TGCGCCAGCAGCTTGACAGGGGTCCACAATGAGCAGTTCTTC.

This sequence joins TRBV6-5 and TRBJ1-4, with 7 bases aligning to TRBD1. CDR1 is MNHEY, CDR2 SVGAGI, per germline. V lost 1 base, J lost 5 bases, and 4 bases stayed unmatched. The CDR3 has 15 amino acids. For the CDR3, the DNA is TGTGCCAGCAGTTACTTGGGACAGCTAAATGAAAAACTGTTTTTT. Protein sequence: CASSYLGQLNEKLFF.

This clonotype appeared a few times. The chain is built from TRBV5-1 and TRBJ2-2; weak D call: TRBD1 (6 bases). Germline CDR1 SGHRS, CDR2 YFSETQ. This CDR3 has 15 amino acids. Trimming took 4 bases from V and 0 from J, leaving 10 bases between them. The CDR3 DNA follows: TGCGCCAGCAGCCGACAGGTAGCGAACACCGGGGAGCTGTTTTTT. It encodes CASSRQVANTGELFF.

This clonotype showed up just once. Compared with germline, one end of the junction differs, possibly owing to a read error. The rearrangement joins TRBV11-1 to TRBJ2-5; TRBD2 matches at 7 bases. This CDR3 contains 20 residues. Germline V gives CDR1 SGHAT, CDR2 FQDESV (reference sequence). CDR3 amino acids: CASSLIQRGLRGLYQETQYF. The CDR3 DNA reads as TGTGCAAGCAGCTTAATCCAGCGGGGATTAAGAGGTCTGTACCAAGAGACCCAGTACTTC.

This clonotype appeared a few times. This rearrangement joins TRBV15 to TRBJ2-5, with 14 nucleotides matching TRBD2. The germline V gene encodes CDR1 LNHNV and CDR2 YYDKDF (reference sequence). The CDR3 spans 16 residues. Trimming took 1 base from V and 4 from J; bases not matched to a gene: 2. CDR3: CATSRVGTSGRETQYF. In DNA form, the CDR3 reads TGTGCCACCAGCAGAGTAGGGACTAGCGGGAGAGAGACCCAGTACTTC.